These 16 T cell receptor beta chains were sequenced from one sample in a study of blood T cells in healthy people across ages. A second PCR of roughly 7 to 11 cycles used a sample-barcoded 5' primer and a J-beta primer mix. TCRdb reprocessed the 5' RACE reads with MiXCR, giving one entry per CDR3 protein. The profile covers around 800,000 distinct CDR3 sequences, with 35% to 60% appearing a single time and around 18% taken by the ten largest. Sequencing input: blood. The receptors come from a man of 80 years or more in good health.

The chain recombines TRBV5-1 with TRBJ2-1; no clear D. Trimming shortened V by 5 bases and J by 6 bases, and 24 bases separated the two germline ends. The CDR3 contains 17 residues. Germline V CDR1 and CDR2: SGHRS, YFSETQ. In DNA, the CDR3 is TGCGCCAGCAGATGGTTCCCCGGACGAGAAGGATTCAATGAGCAGTTCTTC. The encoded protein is CASRWFPGREGFNEQFF.

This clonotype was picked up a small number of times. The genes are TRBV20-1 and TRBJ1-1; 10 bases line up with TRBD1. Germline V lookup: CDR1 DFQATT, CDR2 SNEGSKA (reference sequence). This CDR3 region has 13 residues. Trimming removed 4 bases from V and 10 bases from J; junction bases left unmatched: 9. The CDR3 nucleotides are TGCAGTGCTATCAAGGGGACAGGGGTAGGAGCTTTCTTT. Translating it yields CSAIKGTGVGAFF.

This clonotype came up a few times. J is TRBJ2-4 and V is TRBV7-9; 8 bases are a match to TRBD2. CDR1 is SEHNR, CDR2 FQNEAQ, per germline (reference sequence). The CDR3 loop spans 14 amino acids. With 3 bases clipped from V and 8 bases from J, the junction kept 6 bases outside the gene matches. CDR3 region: CASSFAGAGDIQYF. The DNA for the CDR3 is TGTGCCAGCAGCTTTGCGGGAGCGGGGGACATTCAGTACTTC.

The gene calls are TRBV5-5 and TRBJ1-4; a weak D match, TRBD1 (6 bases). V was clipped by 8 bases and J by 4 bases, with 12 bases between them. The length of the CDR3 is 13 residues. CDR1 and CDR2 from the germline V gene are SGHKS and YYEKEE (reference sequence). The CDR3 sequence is CASYRAVNEKLFF. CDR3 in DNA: TGTGCCAGTTACAGGGCCGTTAATGAAAAACTGTTTTTT.

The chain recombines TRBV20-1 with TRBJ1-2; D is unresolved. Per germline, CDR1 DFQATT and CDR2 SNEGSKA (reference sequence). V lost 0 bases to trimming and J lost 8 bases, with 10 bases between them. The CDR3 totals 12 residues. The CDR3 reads CSARDKGRGYTF. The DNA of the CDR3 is TGCAGTGCTAGAGATAAAGGGAGGGGCTACACCTTC.

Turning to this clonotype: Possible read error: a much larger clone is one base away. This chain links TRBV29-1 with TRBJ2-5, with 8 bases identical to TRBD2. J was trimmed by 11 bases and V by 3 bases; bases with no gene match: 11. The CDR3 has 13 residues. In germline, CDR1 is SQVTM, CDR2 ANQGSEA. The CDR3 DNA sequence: TGCAGCGTTGAGCGGGAGGACCAATACGGGCAGTACTTC. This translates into CSVEREDQYGQYF. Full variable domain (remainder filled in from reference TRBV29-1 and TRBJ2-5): SAVISQKPSRDICQRGTSLTIQCQVDSQVTMMFWYRQQPGQSLTLIATANQGSEATYESGFVIDKFPISRPNLTFSTLTVSNMSPEDSSIYLCSVEREDQYGQYFGPGTRLLVL.

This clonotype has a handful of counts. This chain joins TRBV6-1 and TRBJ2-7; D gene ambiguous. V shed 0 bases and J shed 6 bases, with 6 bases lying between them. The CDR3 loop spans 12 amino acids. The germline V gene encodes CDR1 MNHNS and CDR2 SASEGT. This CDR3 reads CASSEAEPEQYF. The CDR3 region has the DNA TGTGCCAGCAGTGAAGCGGAGCCCGAGCAGTACTTC.

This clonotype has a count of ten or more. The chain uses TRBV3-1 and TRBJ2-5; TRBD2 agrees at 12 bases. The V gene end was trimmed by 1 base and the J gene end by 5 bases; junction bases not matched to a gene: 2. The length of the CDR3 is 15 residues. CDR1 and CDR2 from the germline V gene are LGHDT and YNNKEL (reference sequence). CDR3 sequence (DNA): TGTGCCAGCAGCCAAGGACTAGCGGGAGTTGAGACCCAGTACTTC. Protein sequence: CASSQGLAGVETQYF.

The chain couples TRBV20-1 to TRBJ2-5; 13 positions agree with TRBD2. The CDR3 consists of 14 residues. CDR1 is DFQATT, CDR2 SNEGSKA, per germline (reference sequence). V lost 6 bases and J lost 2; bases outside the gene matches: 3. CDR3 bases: TGCAGTGCAGAGGGACTAGCGGGGCAAGAGACCCAGTACTTC. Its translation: CSAEGLAGQETQYF.

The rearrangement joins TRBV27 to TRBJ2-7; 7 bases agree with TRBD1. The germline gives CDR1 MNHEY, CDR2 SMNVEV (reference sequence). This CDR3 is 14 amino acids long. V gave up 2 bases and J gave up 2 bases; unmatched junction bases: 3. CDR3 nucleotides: TGTGCCAGCAGTTTAGGGACAGACACCTACGAGCAGTACTTC. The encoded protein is CASSLGTDTYEQYF.

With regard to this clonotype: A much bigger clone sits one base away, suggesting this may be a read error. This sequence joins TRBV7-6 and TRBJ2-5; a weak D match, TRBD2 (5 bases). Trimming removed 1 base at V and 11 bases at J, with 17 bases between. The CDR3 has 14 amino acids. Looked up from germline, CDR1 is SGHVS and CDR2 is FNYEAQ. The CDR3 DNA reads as TGTGCCAGCAGCTTAGACCTAGCTCGCAATGAGCAGTACTTC. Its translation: CASSLDLARNEQYF.

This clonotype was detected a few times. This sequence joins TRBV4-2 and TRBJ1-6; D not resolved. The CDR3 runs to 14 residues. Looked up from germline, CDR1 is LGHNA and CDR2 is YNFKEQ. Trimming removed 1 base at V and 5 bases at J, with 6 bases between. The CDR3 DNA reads TGTGCCAGCAGCCAAGTCCAGGATAATTCACCCCTCCACTTT. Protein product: CASSQVQDNSPLHF.

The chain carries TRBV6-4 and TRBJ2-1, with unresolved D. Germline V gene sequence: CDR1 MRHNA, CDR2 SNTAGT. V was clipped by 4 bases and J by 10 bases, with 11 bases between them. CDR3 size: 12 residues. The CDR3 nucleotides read TGTGCCAGCAGTGCCAACGTGGGGGAGCAGTTCTTC. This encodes CASSANVGEQFF.

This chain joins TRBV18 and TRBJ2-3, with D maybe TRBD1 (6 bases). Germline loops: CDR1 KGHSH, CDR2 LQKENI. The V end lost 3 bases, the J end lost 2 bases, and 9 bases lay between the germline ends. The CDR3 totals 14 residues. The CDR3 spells CASSPGDITDTQYF. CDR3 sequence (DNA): TGTGCCAGCTCACCGGGGGACATCACAGATACGCAGTATTTT.

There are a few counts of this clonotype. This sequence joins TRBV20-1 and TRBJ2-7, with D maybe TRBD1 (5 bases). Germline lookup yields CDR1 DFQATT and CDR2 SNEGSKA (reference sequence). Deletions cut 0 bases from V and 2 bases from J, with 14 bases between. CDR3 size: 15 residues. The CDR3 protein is CSARDPGASPYEQYF. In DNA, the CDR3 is TGCAGTGCTAGAGATCCTGGGGCCTCTCCCTACGAGCAGTACTTC.

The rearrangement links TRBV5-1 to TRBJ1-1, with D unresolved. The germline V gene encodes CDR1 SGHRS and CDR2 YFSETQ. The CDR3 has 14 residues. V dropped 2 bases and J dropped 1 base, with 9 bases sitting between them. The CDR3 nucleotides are TGCGCCAGCAGCTTTTCCCCGGGGAACACTGAAGCTTTCTTT. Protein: CASSFSPGNTEAFF. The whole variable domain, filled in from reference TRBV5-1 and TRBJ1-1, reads KAGVTQTPRYLIKTRGQQVTLSCSPISGHRSVSWYQQTPGQGLQFLFEYFSETQRNKGNFPGRFSGRQFSNSRSEMNVSTLELGDSALYLCASSFSPGNTEAFFGQGTRLTVV.